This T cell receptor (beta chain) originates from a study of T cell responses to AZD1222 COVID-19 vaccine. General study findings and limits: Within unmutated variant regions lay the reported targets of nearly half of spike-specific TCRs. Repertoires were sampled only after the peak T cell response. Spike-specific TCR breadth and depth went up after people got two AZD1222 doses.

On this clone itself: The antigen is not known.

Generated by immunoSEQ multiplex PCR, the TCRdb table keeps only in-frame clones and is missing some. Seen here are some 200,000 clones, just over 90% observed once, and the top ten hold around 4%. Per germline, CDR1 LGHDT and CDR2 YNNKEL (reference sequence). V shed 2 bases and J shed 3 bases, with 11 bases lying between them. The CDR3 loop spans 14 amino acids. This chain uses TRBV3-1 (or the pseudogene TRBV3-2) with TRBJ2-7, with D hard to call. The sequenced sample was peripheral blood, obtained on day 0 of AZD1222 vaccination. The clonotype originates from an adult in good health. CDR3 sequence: CASSQQYTVYEQYF. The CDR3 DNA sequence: TGTGCCAGCAGCCAACAATATACCGTCTACGAGCAGTACTTC.